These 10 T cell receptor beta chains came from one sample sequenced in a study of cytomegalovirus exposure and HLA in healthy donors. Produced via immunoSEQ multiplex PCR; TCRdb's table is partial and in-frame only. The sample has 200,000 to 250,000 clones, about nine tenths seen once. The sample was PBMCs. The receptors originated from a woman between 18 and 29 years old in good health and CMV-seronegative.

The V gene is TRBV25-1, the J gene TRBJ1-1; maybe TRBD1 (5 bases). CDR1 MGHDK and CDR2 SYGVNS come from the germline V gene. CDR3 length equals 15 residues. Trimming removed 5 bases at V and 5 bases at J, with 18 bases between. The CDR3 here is CASSPPVGRGTEAFF. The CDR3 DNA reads TGTGCCAGCAGTCCCCCCGTGGGTAGGGGTACTGAAGCTTTCTTT.

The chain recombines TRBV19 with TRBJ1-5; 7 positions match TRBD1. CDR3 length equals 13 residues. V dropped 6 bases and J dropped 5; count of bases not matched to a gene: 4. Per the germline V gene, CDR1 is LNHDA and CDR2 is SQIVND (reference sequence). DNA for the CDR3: TGTGCCAGTAGCGACAGGGAGTATCAGCCCCAGCATTTT. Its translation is CASSDREYQPQHF.

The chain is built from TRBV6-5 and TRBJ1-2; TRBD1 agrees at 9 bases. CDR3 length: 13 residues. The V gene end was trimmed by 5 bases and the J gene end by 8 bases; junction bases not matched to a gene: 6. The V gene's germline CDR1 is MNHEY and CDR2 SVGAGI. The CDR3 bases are TGTGCCAGCAGTCCCACAGGGGGCAAGGGCTACACCTTC. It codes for CASSPTGGKGYTF.

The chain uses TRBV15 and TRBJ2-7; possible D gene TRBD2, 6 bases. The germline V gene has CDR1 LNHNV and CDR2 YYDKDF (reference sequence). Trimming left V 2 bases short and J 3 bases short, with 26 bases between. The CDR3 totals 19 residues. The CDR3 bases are TGTGCCACCAGCAGATTCGCGGGGAGGAGCGGGCGATCCAACTACGAGCAGTACTTC. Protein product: CATSRFAGRSGRSNYEQYF.

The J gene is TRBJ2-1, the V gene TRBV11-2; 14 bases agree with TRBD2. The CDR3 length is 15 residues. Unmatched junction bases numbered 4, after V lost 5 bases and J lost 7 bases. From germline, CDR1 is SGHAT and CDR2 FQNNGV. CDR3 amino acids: CASSGGTSGRNEQFF. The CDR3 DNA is TGTGCCAGCAGCGGCGGGACTAGCGGGAGAAATGAGCAGTTCTTC.

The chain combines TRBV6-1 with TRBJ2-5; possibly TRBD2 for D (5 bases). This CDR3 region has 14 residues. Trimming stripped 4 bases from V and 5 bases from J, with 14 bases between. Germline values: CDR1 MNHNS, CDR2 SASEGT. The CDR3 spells CASSVSGGYETQYF. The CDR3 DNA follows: TGTGCCAGCAGTGTAAGCGGTGGCTATGAGACCCAGTACTTC.

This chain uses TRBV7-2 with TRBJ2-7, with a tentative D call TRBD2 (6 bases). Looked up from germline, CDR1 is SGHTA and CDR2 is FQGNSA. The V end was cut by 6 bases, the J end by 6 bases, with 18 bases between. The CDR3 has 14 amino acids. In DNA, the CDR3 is TGTGCCAGCAGTACGGGAGTTCAAGGGGTCGAGCAGTACTTC. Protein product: CASSTGVQGVEQYF.

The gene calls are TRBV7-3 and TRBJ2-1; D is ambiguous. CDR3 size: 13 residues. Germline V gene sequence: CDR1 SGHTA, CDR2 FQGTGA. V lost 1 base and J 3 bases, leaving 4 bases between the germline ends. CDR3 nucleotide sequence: TGTGCCAGCAGCTTAAACAGCTACAATGAGCAGTTCTTC. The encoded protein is CASSLNSYNEQFF.

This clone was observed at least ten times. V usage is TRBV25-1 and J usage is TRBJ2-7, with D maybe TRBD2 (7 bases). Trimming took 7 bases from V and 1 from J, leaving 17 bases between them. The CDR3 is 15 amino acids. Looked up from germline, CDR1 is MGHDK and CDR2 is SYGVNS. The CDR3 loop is CASTPEGGSSYEQYF. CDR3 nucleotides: TGTGCCAGCACCCCGGAGGGGGGGTCGTCCTACGAGCAGTACTTC.

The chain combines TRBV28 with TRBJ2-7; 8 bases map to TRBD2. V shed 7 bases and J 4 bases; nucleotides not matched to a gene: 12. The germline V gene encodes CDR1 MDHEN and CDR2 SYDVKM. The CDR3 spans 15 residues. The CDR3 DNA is TGTGCCAGCATCTCACCATCAGCGGGAGTGTACGAGCAGTACTTC. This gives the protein CASISPSAGVYEQYF.